The T cell receptor beta chain under discussion was sequenced for a study of a mutant IDH1 vaccine in newly diagnosed glioma. Generated by immunoSEQ multiplex PCR, the TCRdb table keeps only in-frame clones and is missing some. The sample includes roughly 60,000 clones, 74% of them seen just once. The time point: week 35, safety follow-up. Topical imiquimod was applied with each vaccine dose, which held 300 ug of mutant IDH1 20-mer peptide. Vaccination of patients was performed eight times, in weeks 1, 3, 5, 7, 11, 15, 19 and 23. The V gene's germline CDR1 is PRHDT and CDR2 FYEKMQ (reference sequence). The V and J ends lost 8 bases and 6 bases respectively, with 16 bases between them. The CDR3 is made up of 14 amino acids. Of note for this clone: The antigen is not known.

The receptor comes from a man aged 45 to 65 with glioma. V is TRBV13 and J is TRBJ2-2; D may match TRBD1 or TRBD2 (5 bases each). The material was PBMCs, obtained from a glioma patient whose treatment included an IDH1 peptide vaccine. The CDR3 region has the DNA TGTGCCAGCGTCCCTAGAGGGGAATCCGGGGAGCTGTTTTTT. Translated: CASVPRGESGELFF.